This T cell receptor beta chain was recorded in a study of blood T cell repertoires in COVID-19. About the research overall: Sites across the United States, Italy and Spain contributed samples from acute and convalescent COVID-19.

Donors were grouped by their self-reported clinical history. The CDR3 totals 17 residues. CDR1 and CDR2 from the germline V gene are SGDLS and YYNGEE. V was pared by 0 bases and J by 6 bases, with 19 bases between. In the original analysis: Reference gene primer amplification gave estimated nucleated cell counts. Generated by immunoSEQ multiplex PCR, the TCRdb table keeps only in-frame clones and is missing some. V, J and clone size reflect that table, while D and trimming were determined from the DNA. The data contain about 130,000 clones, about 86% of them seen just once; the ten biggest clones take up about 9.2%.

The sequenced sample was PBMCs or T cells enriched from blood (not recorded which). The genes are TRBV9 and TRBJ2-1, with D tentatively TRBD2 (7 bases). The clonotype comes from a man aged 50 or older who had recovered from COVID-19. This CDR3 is CASSVGMSGGLGNEQFF. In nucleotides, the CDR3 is TGTGCCAGCAGCGTAGGAATGTCGGGGGGCCTGGGCAATGAGCAGTTCTTC.